These 5 T cell receptor beta chains were all obtained from the same sample, sequenced in a study of early T cells in non-severe SARS-CoV-2 infection. TCRdb ran MiXCR on the 5' RACE reads and lists one entry per CDR3 protein. The table lists tens of thousands of distinct CDR3 sequences, about 7.1% of them singletons. Here the sequenced sample was whole blood, taken at baseline. All receptors come from an adult who was a healthcare worker with PCR-confirmed SARS-CoV-2 infection or an uninfected control (not recorded which).

This clonotype was counted many times. The chain combines TRBV7-6 with TRBJ2-2; maybe TRBD1 (6 bases). The CDR3 consists of 15 residues. Germline-derived CDR1 and CDR2 are SGHVS and FNYEAQ. V was clipped by 2 bases and J by 7 bases, with 14 bases between them. The chain's CDR3 is CASSLFEGENGELFF. The CDR3, as DNA: TGTGCCAGCAGCTTATTTGAGGGGGAAAACGGGGAGCTGTTTTTT.

This clonotype was seen a handful of times. This sequence joins TRBV6-1 and TRBJ2-3, with D uncertain. Germline V gene data show CDR1 as MNHNS and CDR2 as SASEGT. This CDR3 contains 16 residues. The germline V and J ends were trimmed by 1 base and 6 bases, with 17 bases remaining between them. This CDR3 reads CASSEVSSPPRDTQYF. In DNA, the CDR3 is TGTGCCAGCAGTGAAGTAAGCAGCCCTCCGAGGGATACGCAGTATTTT.

The J gene is TRBJ2-3, the V gene TRBV20-1; 11 nucleotides line up with TRBD2. The CDR3 is made up of 14 amino acids. Germline V lookup: CDR1 DFQATT, CDR2 SNEGSKA (reference sequence). The V and J ends lost 4 bases and 1 base, in that order; junction bases with no gene match: 1. CDR3 nucleotides: TGCAGTGCTACGACTAGCGGGGGCACAGATACGCAGTATTTT. Amino acid sequence: CSATTSGGTDTQYF.

This clonotype was detected many times. This chain joins TRBV28 and TRBJ2-2; D may be TRBD1 (5 bases). CDR1 MDHEN and CDR2 SYDVKM come from the germline V gene. The CDR3 spans 16 residues. V was pared by 4 bases and J by 2 bases, with 14 bases between. CDR3 region: CASSSVDRLNTGELFF. The CDR3 bases are TGTGCCAGCAGTTCGGTTGACAGACTCAACACCGGGGAGCTGTTTTTT.

This chain links TRBV5-4 with TRBJ2-1; the D gene is possibly TRBD2 (6 bases). CDR1 and CDR2 (germline): SGHNT, YYREEE (reference sequence). Trimming took off 3 bases at V and 3 bases at J, with 10 bases between the two ends. The CDR3 is 14 residues long. The CDR3: CASSSGDFYNEQFF. In DNA, the CDR3 is TGTGCCAGCAGCTCCGGGGACTTCTACAATGAGCAGTTCTTC.